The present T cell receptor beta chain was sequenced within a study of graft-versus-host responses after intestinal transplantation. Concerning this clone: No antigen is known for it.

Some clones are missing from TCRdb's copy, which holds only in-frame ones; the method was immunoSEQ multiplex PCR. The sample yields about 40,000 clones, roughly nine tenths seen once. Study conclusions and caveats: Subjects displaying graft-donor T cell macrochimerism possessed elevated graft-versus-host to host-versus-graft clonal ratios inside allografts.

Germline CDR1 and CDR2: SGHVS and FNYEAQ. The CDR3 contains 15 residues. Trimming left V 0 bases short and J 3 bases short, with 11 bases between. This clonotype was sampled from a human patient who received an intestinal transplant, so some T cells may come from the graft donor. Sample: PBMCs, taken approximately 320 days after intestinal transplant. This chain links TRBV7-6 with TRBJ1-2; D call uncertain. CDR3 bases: TGTGCCAGCAGCTTAGCGTGGGCCAGGTACTATGGCTACACCTTC. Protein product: CASSLAWARYYGYTF.